The 2 T cell receptor beta chains presented below share a single source sample, sequenced in a study of CD4 T cells in relation to SARS-CoV-2 and coronaviruses. No antigen is known for these receptors. The data were produced by immunoSEQ multiplex PCR, yet TCRdb's version contains in-frame clones alone and is incomplete. The table includes 20,000 to 25,000 clones, 74% detected once. The unexposed donors gave CD4+ T cells in about 2010-2019, prior to COVID-19. Isolation of CD4+ T cells took place after about 9 days in culture. Sequencing was done on a sample of CD4+ T cells from PBMCs, cultured in vitro. These receptors were collected from a human donor in good health.

The V gene is TRBV7-3, the J gene TRBJ2-3; 11 positions match TRBD2. This CDR3 contains 14 residues. V lost 4 bases and J lost 5; bases outside the gene matches: 2. In germline, CDR1 is SGHTA, CDR2 FQGTGA. The CDR3 is CASSYGLAGDTQYF. The CDR3 nucleotides are TGTGCCAGCAGCTACGGACTAGCGGGAGATACGCAGTATTTT.

This chain joins TRBV5-1 and TRBJ1-1; D may be TRBD1 (5 bases). The CDR3 length is 14 residues. Germline CDR1 is SGHRS and CDR2 is YFSETQ. Trimming removed 5 bases at V and 1 base at J, with 12 bases between. The CDR3 DNA reads TGCGCCAGCAGTTACGACAGAACGAACACTGAAGCTTTCTTT. It translates to CASSYDRTNTEAFF.